This T cell receptor (beta chain) was sequenced during a study of beta chain features in type 1 diabetes. In the study overall: Healthy donors, compared against patients, showed similar age, gender and cell yields. Overall study results and limits: For patients and controls alike, PCR might favor shorter templates to the same degree.

After removal of 4 bases from V and 0 bases from J, the junction contained 5 bases not matched to a gene. CDR1 and CDR2 from the germline V gene are SEHNR and FQNEAQ (reference sequence). The CDR3 length is 17 residues. CD4+ cells of the naive, central memory, regulatory and stem cell-like memory types were sorted via CD45RO/CCR7/CD25/CD127/CD95/CD27. Every bit of the isolated RNA underwent reverse transcription, so sequencing read expressed TCRB transcripts. Profiled with immunoSEQ multiplex PCR; TCRdb holds only in-frame clones, not every one. Altogether 900,000 or so clones are present, roughly 17% being singletons, with the ten largest covering roughly 0.025%. This clone showed up just a few times. Its specificity is unknown.

Sequencing was performed on naive CD4+ T cells from blood. The chain recombines TRBV7-9 with TRBJ2-3, with 12 bases fitting TRBD2. This TCR was recovered from a woman in her late teens or twenties in good health. In DNA form, the CDR3 reads TGTGCCAGCAGCTCCCCTAGCGGGGGGGGGAGCACAGATACGCAGTATTTT. It is translated as CASSSPSGGGSTDTQYF.